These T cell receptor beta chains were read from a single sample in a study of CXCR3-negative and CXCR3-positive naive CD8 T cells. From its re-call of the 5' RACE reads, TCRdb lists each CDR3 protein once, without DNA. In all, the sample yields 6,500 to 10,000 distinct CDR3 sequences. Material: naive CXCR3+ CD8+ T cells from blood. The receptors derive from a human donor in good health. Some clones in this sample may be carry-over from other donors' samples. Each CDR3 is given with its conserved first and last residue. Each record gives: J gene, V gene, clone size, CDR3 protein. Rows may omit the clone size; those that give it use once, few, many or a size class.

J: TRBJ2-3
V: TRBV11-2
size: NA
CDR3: CASSLSGLSDTQYF

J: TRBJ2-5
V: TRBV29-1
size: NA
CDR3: CSVEMETAVQYF

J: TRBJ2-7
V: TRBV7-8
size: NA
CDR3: CASSSSGAAYEQYF

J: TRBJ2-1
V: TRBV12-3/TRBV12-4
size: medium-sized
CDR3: CASTLAGAYNEQFF

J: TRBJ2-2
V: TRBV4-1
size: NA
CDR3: CASSTRTVTGELFF

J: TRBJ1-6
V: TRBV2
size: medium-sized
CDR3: CASSDLRNNSPLHF

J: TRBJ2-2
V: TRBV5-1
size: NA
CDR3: CASSGRDSNTGELFF

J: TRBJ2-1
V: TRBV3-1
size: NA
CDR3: CASSQEDSEGGFRNEQFF

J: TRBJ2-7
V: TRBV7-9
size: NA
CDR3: CASIQDGSYEQYF

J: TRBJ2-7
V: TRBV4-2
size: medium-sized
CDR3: CASSQEDSYEQYF

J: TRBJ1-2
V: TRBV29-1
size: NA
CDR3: CSVVPTQASYGYTF

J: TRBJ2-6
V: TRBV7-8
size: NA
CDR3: CASSLGVPGANVLTF

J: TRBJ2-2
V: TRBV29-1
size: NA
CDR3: CSVRASGSAGELFF

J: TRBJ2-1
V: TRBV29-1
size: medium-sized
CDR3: CSVEDPREAHYNEQFF

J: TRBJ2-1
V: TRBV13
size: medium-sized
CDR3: CASSAWGTSGNNEQFF

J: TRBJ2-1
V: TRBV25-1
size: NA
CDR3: CASSDPRDTIQYNEQFF

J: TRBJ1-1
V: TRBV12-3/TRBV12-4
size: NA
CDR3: CASSFRTGEVTEAFF

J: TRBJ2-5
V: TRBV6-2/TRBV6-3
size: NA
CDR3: CASSSPDRGQETQYF

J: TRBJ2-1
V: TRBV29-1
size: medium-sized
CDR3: CSGGLVSYNEQFF

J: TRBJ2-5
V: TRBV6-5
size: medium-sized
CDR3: CASSYGPRLVQYF

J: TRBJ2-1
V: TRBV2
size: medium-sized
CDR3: CASMAGLAHEQFF

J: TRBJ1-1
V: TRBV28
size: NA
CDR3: CASSWGPNTEAFF

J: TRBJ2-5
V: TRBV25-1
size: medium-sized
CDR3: CASSDVRDRGLHYQETQYF

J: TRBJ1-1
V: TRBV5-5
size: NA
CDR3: CASSFRLSNTEAFF

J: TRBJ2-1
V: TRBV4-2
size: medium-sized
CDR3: CASSQTASSSYNEQFF

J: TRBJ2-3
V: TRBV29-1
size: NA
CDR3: CSVDLAVTTDTQYF

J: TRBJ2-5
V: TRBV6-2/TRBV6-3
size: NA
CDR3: CASSYAGLQETQYF

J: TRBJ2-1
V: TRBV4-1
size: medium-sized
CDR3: CASSPGPREDDYNEQFF

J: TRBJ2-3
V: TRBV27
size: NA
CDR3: CASSFAVSDTQYF

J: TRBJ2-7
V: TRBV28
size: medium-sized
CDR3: CASSFLPDSPYEQYF

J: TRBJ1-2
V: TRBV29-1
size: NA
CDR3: CSVDFFGGGYGYTF

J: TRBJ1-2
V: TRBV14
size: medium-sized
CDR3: CASSQGGYTPYGYTF

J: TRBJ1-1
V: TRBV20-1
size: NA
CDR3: CSARDLTWGTEAFF

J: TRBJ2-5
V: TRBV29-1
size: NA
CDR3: CSTAQVQETQYF

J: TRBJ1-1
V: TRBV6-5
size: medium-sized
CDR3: CASSYSQWVNTEAFF

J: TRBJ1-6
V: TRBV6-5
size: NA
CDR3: CASSYGDSYNSPLHF

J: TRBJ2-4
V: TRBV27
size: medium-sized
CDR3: CASSDLIAKNIQYF

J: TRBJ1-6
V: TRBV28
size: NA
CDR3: CASTPALRAGSPLHF

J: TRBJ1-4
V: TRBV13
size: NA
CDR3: CASSSSGTGDEKLFF

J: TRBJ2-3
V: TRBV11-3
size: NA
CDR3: CASSLDLRAIDTQYF